Included here is one TCR beta chain sequence, with context. Antigen: not known. This entry comes from a study of T cell responses to AZD1222 COVID-19 vaccine. Broader study findings: Repertoires were obtained only post-peak T cell response. CD4 TCRs associated with vaccination spanned spike, dominating at 160-218 and 743-854. When two AZD1222 doses had been given, Spike-specific TCR breadth and depth rose.

Sequenced by immunoSEQ multiplex PCR; TCRdb stores in-frame clones only, minus some. The sample consists of over 140,000 clones, 80% to 95% of them appearing once. The material was peripheral blood, obtained 28 days after the second AZD1222 dose. The clonotype comes from an adult who received the AZD1222 COVID-19 vaccine.

The CDR3 DNA sequence: TGTGCCAGTAGTCTCCGGGGTTATAGCAATCAGCCCCAGCATTTT. Translating gives CASSLRGYSNQPQHF. The genes are TRBV19 and TRBJ1-5; the D is unclear. Germline V lookup: CDR1 LNHDA, CDR2 SQIVND (reference sequence). V was trimmed by 5 bases and J by 0 bases, leaving 11 bases between them. CDR3 size: 15 residues.